This TCR beta chain appears in the sequencing data of a study of T cells in women clearing cervical HPV infection. Background on the study: Case blood drawn at lesion detection; control blood after infection cleared. HLA type could not be excluded as a confounder. Cases' blood sampling followed lesion detection by median about 150 days (90 to 200).

Turning to this clone: Sequencing ends 3 residues short of the CDR3 end; the germline J gene provides the rest.

This CDR3 comprises 16 residues. Trimming shortened V by 1 base and J by 0 bases, and 11 bases separated the two germline ends. The V gene's germline CDR1 is SGDLS and CDR2 YYNGEE. Only in-frame clones appear in the TCRdb table, and some are missing; sequencing was by immunoSEQ multiplex PCR. The table for this sample gives fewer than 35,000 clones. This chain joins TRBV9 and TRBJ2-1; TRBD2 is a possible D gene (6 bases). The clonotype was recovered from a woman between 18 and 70 years old with a cervical HPV16 infection that either progressed to CIN3+ or cleared (not recorded which). Sequencing was done on a sample of blood buffy coat. CDR3 bases read: TGTGCCAGCAGCGTAAGCGCGGGACTCTCCTACAATGAG. The encoded protein is CASSVSAGLSYNE. The full-length CDR3 reads as CASSVSAGLSYNEQFF.